This T cell receptor beta chain was sequenced during a study of T cell repertoires in cytomegalovirus infection. TCRdb recomputed calls from the reads with MiXCR, one row per CDR3 protein. The profile covers approximately 490,000 distinct CDR3 sequences, with roughly 10% appearing a single time and 10% to 13% taken by the ten largest. The CDR3 loop spans 14 amino acids. CDR1 and CDR2 (germline): SGHTA, FQGNSA. Deletions cut 0 bases from V and 1 base from J, with 1 base between. This clonotype was recorded at least ten times. This clonotype originated in a human donor in good health (CMV status not recorded). Some clones in this sample may be carry-over from other donors' samples. Sequenced: PBMCs. The chain links TRBV7-2 to TRBJ2-6; D gene unclear. The CDR3 DNA follows: TGTGCCAGCAGCTTAGCGTCTGGGGCCAACGTCCTGACTTTC. Encoded protein: CASSLASGANVLTF.